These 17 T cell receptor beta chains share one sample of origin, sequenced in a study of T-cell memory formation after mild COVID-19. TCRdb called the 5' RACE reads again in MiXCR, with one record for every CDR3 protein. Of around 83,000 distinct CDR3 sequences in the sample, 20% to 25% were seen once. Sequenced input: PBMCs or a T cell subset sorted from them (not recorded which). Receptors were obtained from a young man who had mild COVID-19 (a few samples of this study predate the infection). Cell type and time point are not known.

CDR3 bases: TGTGCCAGCAGCTCCTGGGGGCAGAGCTCCTACGAGCAGTACGTC. Translation: CASSSWGQSSYEQYV. The rearrangement uses TRBV11-2 and TRBJ2-7, with TRBD1 as a possible D gene (6 bases). Germline V lookup: CDR1 SGHAT, CDR2 FQNNGV. The CDR3 runs 15 residues. With 4 bases removed from V and 0 bases from J, the gap between germline ends came to 13 bases.

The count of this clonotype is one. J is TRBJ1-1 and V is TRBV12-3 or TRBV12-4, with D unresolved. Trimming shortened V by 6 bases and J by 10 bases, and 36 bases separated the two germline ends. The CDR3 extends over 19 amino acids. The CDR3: CASRPKSRVADHRSRGAFF. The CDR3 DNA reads TGTGCCAGCAGGCCGAAGTCACGGGTGGCGGACCACCGCTCACGTGGAGCTTTCTTT.

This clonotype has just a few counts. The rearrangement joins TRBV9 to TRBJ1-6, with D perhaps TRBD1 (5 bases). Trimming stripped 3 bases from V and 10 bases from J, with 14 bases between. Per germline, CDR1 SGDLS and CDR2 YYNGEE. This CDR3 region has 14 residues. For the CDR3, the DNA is TGTGCCAGCAGCGCAGCCGGGACGGGGTCACCCCTCCACTTT. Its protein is CASSAAGTGSPLHF.

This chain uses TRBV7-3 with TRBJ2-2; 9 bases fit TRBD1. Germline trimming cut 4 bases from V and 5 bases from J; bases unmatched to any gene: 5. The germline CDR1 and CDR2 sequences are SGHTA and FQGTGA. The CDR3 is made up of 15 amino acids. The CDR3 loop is CASSSGQGRTGELFF. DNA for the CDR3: TGTGCCAGCAGCTCCGGACAGGGGCGGACCGGGGAGCTGTTTTTT.

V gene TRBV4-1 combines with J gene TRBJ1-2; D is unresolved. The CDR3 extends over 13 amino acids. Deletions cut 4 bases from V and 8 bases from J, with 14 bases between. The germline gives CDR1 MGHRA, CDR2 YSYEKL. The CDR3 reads CASSPRTDGGYTF. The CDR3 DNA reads TGCGCCAGCAGCCCTCGGACTGATGGGGGCTACACCTTC.

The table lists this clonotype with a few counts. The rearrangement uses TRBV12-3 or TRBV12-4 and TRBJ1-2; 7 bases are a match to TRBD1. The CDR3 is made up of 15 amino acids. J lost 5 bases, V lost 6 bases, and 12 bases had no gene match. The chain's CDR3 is CASRPTGQSKYGYTF. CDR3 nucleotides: TGTGCCAGCAGACCTACGGGACAGTCCAAATATGGCTACACCTTC.

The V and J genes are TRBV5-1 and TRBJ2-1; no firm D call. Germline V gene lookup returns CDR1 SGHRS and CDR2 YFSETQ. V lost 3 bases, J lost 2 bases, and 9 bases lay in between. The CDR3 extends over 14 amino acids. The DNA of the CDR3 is TGCGCCAGCAGCTCCAGCGTAGCCTACAATGAGCAGTTCTTC. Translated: CASSSSVAYNEQFF.

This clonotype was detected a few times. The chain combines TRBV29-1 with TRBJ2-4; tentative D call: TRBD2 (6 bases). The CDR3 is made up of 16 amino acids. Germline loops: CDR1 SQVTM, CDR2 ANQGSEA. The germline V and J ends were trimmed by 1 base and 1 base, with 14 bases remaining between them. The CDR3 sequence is CSVEAGESWAKNIQYF. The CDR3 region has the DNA TGCAGCGTTGAAGCGGGGGAAAGTTGGGCCAAAAACATTCAGTACTTC.

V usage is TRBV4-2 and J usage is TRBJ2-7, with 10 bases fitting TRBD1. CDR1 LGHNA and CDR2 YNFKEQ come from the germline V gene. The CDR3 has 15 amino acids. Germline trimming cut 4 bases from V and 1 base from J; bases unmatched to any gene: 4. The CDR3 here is CASSLGTGVSYEQYF. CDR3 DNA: TGTGCCAGCAGCCTCGGGACAGGGGTTTCCTACGAGCAGTACTTC.

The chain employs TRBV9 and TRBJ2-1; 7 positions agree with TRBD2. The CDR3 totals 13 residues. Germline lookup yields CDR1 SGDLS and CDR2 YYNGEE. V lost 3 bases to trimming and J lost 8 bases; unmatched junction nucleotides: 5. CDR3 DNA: TGTGCCAGCAGCGGGGTCCGGGAGGATGAGCAGTTCTTC. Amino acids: CASSGVREDEQFF.

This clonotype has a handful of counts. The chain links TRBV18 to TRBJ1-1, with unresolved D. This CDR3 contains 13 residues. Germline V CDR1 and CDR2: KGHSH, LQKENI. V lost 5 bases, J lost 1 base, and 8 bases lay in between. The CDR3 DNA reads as TGTGCCAGCTCATTCGACACGAACACTGAAGCTTTCTTT. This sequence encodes CASSFDTNTEAFF.

In DNA form, the CDR3 reads TGTGCCAGCAGTTTCCAGGATGGGGGGATGAACACTGAAGCTTTCTTT. It translates to CASSFQDGGMNTEAFF. The J gene is TRBJ1-1, the V gene TRBV12-3 or TRBV12-4; D is possibly TRBD1 (5 bases). The CDR3 is 16 amino acids. Trimming pared 3 bases from V and 0 bases from J, leaving 14 bases between.

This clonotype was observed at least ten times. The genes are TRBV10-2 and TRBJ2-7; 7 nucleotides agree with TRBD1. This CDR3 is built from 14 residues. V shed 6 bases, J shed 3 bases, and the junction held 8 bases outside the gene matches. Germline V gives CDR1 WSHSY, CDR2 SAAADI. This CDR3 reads CASRDATGYYEQYF. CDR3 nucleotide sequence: TGCGCCAGCAGGGATGCGACAGGGTACTACGAGCAGTACTTC.

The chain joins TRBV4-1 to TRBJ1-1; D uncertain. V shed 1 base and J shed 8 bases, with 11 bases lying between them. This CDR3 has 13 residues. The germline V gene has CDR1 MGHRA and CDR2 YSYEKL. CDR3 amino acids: CASSQAPRKEAFF. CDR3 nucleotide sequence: TGCGCCAGCAGCCAAGCTCCCCGTAAAGAAGCTTTCTTT.

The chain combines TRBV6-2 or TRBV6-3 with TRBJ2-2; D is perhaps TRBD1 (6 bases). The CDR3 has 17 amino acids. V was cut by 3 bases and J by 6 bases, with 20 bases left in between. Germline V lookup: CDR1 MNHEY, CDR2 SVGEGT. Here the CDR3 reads CASSYPPTNRVPGELFF. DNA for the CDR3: TGTGCCAGCAGTTATCCCCCCACCAACAGGGTCCCCGGGGAGCTGTTTTTT.

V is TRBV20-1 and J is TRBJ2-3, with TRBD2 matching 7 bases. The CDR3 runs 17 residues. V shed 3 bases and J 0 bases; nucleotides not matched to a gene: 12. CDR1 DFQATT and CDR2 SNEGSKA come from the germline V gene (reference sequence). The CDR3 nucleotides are TGCAGTGCTAGTTGGGGAAGGCTAGCGGATAGCACAGATACGCAGTATTTT. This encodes CSASWGRLADSTDTQYF.

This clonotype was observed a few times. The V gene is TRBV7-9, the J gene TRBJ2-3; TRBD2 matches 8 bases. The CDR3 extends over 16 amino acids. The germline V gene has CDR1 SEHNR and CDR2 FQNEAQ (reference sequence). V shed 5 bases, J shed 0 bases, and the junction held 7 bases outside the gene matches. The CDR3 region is CASSPTGRGSTDTQYF. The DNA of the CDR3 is TGTGCCAGCAGCCCTACCGGGAGGGGTAGCACAGATACGCAGTATTTT. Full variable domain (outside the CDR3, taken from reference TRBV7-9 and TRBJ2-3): DTGVSQNPRHKITKRGQNVTFRCDPISEHNRLYWYRQTLGQGPEFLTYFQNEAQLEKSRLLSDRFSAERPKGSFSTLEIQRTEQGDSAMYLCASSPTGRGSTDTQYFGPGTRLTVL.